The next 27 T cell receptor beta chains were all read from a single sample in a study of a mutant IDH1 vaccine in newly diagnosed glioma. Antigens of these TCRs are unknown. Specified time point: week 23, last vaccination. What each vaccine dose contained was 300 ug of mutant IDH1 20-mer peptide, accompanied by topical imiquimod. The table came from immunoSEQ multiplex PCR; TCRdb's copy has only in-frame clones and leaves some out. The sample has 82,000 or so clones, almost 85% seen once. Here the sequenced sample was PBMCs, taken from a glioma patient whose treatment included an IDH1 peptide vaccine. The receptors originated from a young man with glioma. Some clones in this sample may be carry-over from other donors' samples.

The rearrangement uses TRBV30 and TRBJ1-4; a weak D match, TRBD1 (6 bases). The V gene's germline CDR1 is GTSNPN and CDR2 SVGIG (reference sequence). The length of the CDR3 is 14 residues. V lost 0 bases, J lost 6 bases, and 11 bases lay in between. CDR3 DNA sequence: TGTGCCTGGAGTGTAGGGGGATTTGATGAAAAACTGTTTTTT. It is translated as CAWSVGGFDEKLFF. Using reference TRBV30 and TRBJ1-4 for the parts outside the CDR3, the full variable domain is SQTIHQWPATLVQPVGSPLSLECTVEGTSNPNLYWYRQAAGRGLQLLFYSVGIGQISSEVPQNLSASRPQDRQFILSSKKLLLSDSGFYLCAWSVGGFDEKLFFGSGTQLSVL.

The chain recombines TRBV28 with TRBJ2-1, with a possible D match to TRBD1 (5 bases). Per the germline V gene, CDR1 is MDHEN and CDR2 is SYDVKM. The CDR3 has 15 amino acids. Trimming cost V 6 bases and J 0 bases, with 12 bases left between them. The CDR3 bases are TGTGCCAGCAGGGGGCAGAAAAGCTCCTACAATGAGCAGTTCTTC. As protein: CASRGQKSSYNEQFF.

The V call is TRBV4-1, the J call TRBJ1-3; D is unresolved. The CDR3 spans 15 residues. Deletions cut 0 bases from V and 4 bases from J, with 10 bases between. CDR1 is MGHRA and CDR2 is YSYEKL in the germline V gene. CDR3 region: CASSQDSGSGNTIYF. The DNA of the CDR3 is TGCGCCAGCAGCCAAGATTCAGGTTCGGGAAACACCATATATTTT.

The chain carries TRBV2 and TRBJ2-5; tentatively, D is TRBD2 (6 bases). CDR1 is SNHLY and CDR2 is FYNNEI in the germline V gene. CDR3 length: 14 amino acids. V lost 7 bases to trimming and J lost 5 bases, with 17 bases between them. Written as DNA, the CDR3 is TGTGCCAGCATTCTGGGGGGATTCGGGGAGACCCAGTACTTC. Its translation is CASILGGFGETQYF.

This clone was seen only a few times. The CDR3 protein is CATQDRAGQPQHF. The CDR3, as DNA: TGTGCCACCCAGGACAGGGCCGGGCAGCCCCAGCATTTT. The rearrangement links TRBV19 to TRBJ1-5; 8 positions match TRBD1. This CDR3 comprises 13 residues. Germline V gene sequence: CDR1 LNHDA, CDR2 SQIVND (reference sequence). The V gene end was trimmed by 10 bases and the J gene end by 7 bases; junction bases not matched to a gene: 9. The whole variable domain, filled in from reference TRBV19 and TRBJ1-5, reads DGGITQSPKYLFRKEGQNVTLSCEQNLNHDAMYWYRQDPGQGLRLIYYSQIVNDFQKGDIAEGYSVSREKKESFPLTVTSAQKNPTAFYLCATQDRAGQPQHFGDGTRLSIL.

The J gene is TRBJ2-7, the V gene TRBV4-2; no clear D. The CDR3 covers 15 residues. V was cut by 1 base and J by 0 bases, with 10 bases left in between. CDR1 and CDR2 (germline): LGHNA, YNFKEQ. DNA of the CDR3: TGTGCCAGCAGCCAAGCTTATCAAAGCTCCTACGAGCAGTACTTC. It is translated as CASSQAYQSSYEQYF.

CDR3 DNA sequence: TGTGCCAGTTCAGATGCGGCTGGGGCCAACGTCCTGACTTTC. This encodes CASSDAAGANVLTF. The chain has TRBV19 and TRBJ2-6; D is unresolved. In germline, CDR1 is LNHDA, CDR2 SQIVND (reference sequence). CDR3 length: 14 amino acids. V was shortened by 8 bases and J by 2 bases, with 10 bases between the two germline ends.

The chain recombines TRBV10-1 with TRBJ2-1; 7 nucleotides line up with TRBD2. This CDR3 contains 19 residues. Germline V lookup: CDR1 WNHNN, CDR2 SYGVQD (reference sequence). With 10 bases clipped from V and 0 bases from J, the junction kept 21 bases outside the gene matches. The DNA for the CDR3 is TGCGCCACTCCTGAGACGCTAGCGGCTTGGAGGCACTCCTACAATGAGCAGTTCTTC. It yields the protein CATPETLAAWRHSYNEQFF.

The chain combines TRBV30 with TRBJ2-4; D possibly corresponds to TRBD1 (6 bases). Germline V gene data show CDR1 as GTSNPN and CDR2 as SVGIG (reference sequence). V lost 4 bases, J lost 9 bases, and 10 bases lay in between. The CDR3 runs 11 residues. CDR3 sequence reads: CAWNLGGIQYF. Written as DNA, the CDR3 is TGTGCCTGGAACCTAGGGGGCATTCAGTACTTC.

This chain connects TRBV2 to TRBJ2-1, with 9 positions matching TRBD1. After removal of 5 bases from V and 3 bases from J, the junction contained 2 bases not matched to a gene. This CDR3 is 14 amino acids long. CDR1 and CDR2 (germline): SNHLY, FYNNEI. The CDR3 coding sequence is TGTGCCAGCAGTACGGGACAGGGCTACAATGAGCAGTTCTTC. Translating gives CASSTGQGYNEQFF.

The chain is built from TRBV5-6 and TRBJ2-7, with 7 nucleotides matching TRBD1. CDR3 length: 14 residues. Trimming at V came to 2 bases and at J to 3 bases, leaving 5 bases not matched to a gene. CDR1 and CDR2 (germline): SGHDT, YYEEEE. CDR3 nucleotides: TGTGCCAGCAGCTTCCGGGACAGACACTACGAGCAGTACTTC. Translated: CASSFRDRHYEQYF. The entire variable domain, with the rest obtained from reference TRBV5-6 and TRBJ2-7, is as follows: DAGVTQSPTHLIKTRGQQVTLRCSPKSGHDTVSWYQQALGQGPQFIFQYYEEEERQRGNFPDRFSGHQFPNYSSELNVNALLLGDSALYLCASSFRDRHYEQYFGPGTRLTVT.

The V and J genes are TRBV30 and TRBJ2-1; D is undetermined. The CDR3 totals 12 residues. Germline-derived CDR1 and CDR2 are GTSNPN and SVGIG (reference sequence). The V end was cut by 1 base, the J end by 8 bases, with 9 bases between. CDR3 in DNA: TGTGCCTGGAGTGGCCTTATCGATGAGCAGTTCTTC. Translating it yields CAWSGLIDEQFF.

The rearrangement links TRBV5-6 to TRBJ2-5, with D possibly matching TRBD2 (5 bases). V dropped 4 bases and J dropped 5 bases, with 15 bases sitting between them. CDR1 and CDR2 from the germline V gene are SGHDT and YYEEEE. This CDR3 has 14 amino acids. DNA of the CDR3: TGTGCCAGCAGCGGAGGAGCAGGTGCGGAGACCCAGTACTTC. It translates to CASSGGAGAETQYF.

The rearrangement joins TRBV30 to TRBJ2-1; tentatively, D is TRBD1 or TRBD2 (5 bases each). V was trimmed by 6 bases and J by 9 bases, leaving 12 bases between them. The CDR3 totals 11 residues. Germline V CDR1 and CDR2: GTSNPN, SVGIG (reference sequence). The CDR3 DNA is TGTGCCTGTACCCTTGGGGGTGAGCAGTTCTTC. It codes for CACTLGGEQFF.

The rearrangement uses TRBV28 and TRBJ2-1, with TRBD2 matching over 10 bases. V lost 7 bases and J lost 10; bases outside the gene matches: 13. Per the germline V gene, CDR1 is MDHEN and CDR2 is SYDVKM. The CDR3 runs 15 residues. CDR3 residues: CASTSFLAGVGEQFF. The CDR3 coding sequence is TGTGCCAGCACCAGCTTCCTAGCGGGGGTTGGCGAGCAGTTCTTC.

V usage is TRBV6-5 and J usage is TRBJ1-2; a possible D gene is TRBD1 (6 bases). The CDR3 contains 14 residues. With 4 bases removed from V and 8 bases from J, the gap between germline ends came to 17 bases. Germline V gives CDR1 MNHEY, CDR2 SVGAGI. The CDR3 nucleotides are TGTGCCAGCAGTTCCGGGACAAATAGAAAAGGCTACACCTTC. It yields the protein CASSSGTNRKGYTF.

The genes are TRBV12-5 and TRBJ2-5; D might be TRBD1 or TRBD2, each matching 5 bases. Germline V gives CDR1 LGHNT, CDR2 FRNRAP. This CDR3 contains 15 residues. V was pared by 1 base and J by 5 bases, with 14 bases between. CDR3 sequence: CASGLGRGPGETQYF. The CDR3 nucleotides read TGTGCTAGTGGTTTGGGACGCGGGCCAGGGGAGACCCAGTACTTC.

J is TRBJ2-7 and V is TRBV9; D is uncertain. Germline loops: CDR1 SGDLS, CDR2 YYNGEE. V was cut by 4 bases and J by 4 bases, with 12 bases left in between. The CDR3 sequence is 13 residues long. The CDR3 sequence: CASSPRLGYEQYF. The CDR3 DNA reads as TGTGCCAGCAGCCCCCGATTGGGGTACGAGCAGTACTTC.

The V call is TRBV4-3, the J call TRBJ1-1; 9 positions agree with TRBD1. Germline V CDR1 and CDR2: LGHNA, YSLEER. The CDR3 runs to 15 residues. V dropped 3 bases and J dropped 5; count of bases not matched to a gene: 7. The DNA of the CDR3 is TGCGCCAGCAGCCATCGACAGGGGGTTCTAACTGAAGCTTTCTTT. It translates to CASSHRQGVLTEAFF.

This CDR3 is CASSSGPRSGYTF. DNA of the CDR3: TGTGCCAGCAGTTCCGGACCCCGCAGTGGCTACACCTTC. The chain uses TRBV28 and TRBJ1-2; D gene uncertain. This CDR3 region has 13 residues. Trimming stripped 4 bases from V and 7 bases from J, with 13 bases between. Germline V gene sequence: CDR1 MDHEN, CDR2 SYDVKM.

The chain is built from TRBV7-6 and TRBJ2-5; possible D gene TRBD1, 5 bases. Trimming removed 5 bases at V and 0 bases at J, with 10 bases between. The length of the CDR3 is 14 residues. CDR1 SGHVS and CDR2 FNYEAQ come from the germline V gene. CDR3 sequence (DNA): TGTGCCAGCAGCCCCCAGGGTCACCAAGAGACCCAGTACTTC. It codes for CASSPQGHQETQYF.

The chain uses TRBV29-1 and TRBJ2-7, with 10 bases that match TRBD2. Trimming at V came to 7 bases and at J to 5 bases, leaving 14 bases not matched to a gene. Germline V gene lookup returns CDR1 SQVTM and CDR2 ANQGSEA. CDR3 length: 15 residues. CDR3: CSALIWTSGNDEQYF. The CDR3 DNA reads TGCAGCGCCCTAATTTGGACTAGCGGAAACGACGAGCAGTACTTC.

V and J are TRBV4-3 and TRBJ2-7; a possible D gene is TRBD1 (5 bases). CDR1 and CDR2 (germline): LGHNA, YSLEER. Trimming stripped 0 bases from V and 0 bases from J, with 12 bases between. This CDR3 region has 16 residues. The CDR3 region has the DNA TGCGCCAGCAGCCAAGATGCAGGGCCCGTCTCCTACGAGCAGTACTTC. Translating it yields CASSQDAGPVSYEQYF.

The chain has TRBV7-2 and TRBJ2-5; maybe TRBD1 (5 bases). The last part of the DNA fits TRBJ2-7 better; the J call may be wrong. CDR3 length: 15 residues. CDR1 and CDR2 (germline): SGHTA, FQGNSA. CDR3 DNA sequence: TGTGCCAGCAGCTTAGAGTCAGGGTCCTCCTACGAGCAGTACTTC. Translating gives CASSLESGSSYEQYF.

This rearrangement joins TRBV18 to TRBJ2-3, with TRBD2 matching over 8 bases. The CDR3 has 15 residues. The germline CDR1 and CDR2 sequences are KGHSH and LQKENI. After removal of 6 bases from V and 2 bases from J, the junction contained 7 bases not matched to a gene. DNA for the CDR3: TGTGCCAGCTCTCCGACTAGCGAGACCACAGATACGCAGTATTTT. Translation: CASSPTSETTDTQYF.

This chain connects TRBV7-3 to TRBJ2-2; D is undetermined. CDR1 is SGHTA, CDR2 FQGTGA, per germline. The CDR3 is 15 amino acids. Trimming pared 6 bases from V and 0 bases from J, leaving 11 bases between. CDR3 loop: CASRPTISNTGELFF. The CDR3 nucleotides read TGTGCCAGCAGGCCTACAATCTCGAACACCGGGGAGCTGTTTTTT.

This rearrangement joins TRBV9 to TRBJ2-1, with D perhaps TRBD2 (6 bases). Deletions cut 3 bases from V and 9 bases from J, with 16 bases between. Germline CDR1 SGDLS, CDR2 YYNGEE. The CDR3 loop spans 14 amino acids. DNA for the CDR3: TGTGCCAGCAGCGAGTTGGGAGGTAAGGGTGAGCAGTTCTTC. This encodes CASSELGGKGEQFF.